The rows below give T cell receptor beta chains drawn from one sample of a study of T cells expressing NK-cell markers. TCRdb reanalyzed the 5' RACE reads, giving one entry per CDR3 protein sequence and no DNA. This table lists about 380,000 distinct CDR3 sequences. Sequencing used blood T cells: a sorted CD56 or NKG2C T cell subset, CD4+ or CD8+ T cells, or bulk PBMC T cells (not recorded which). The receptor set was obtained from a man aged 18-70 years in good health. The CDR3 runs from the conserved cysteine through the conserved F or W. The order of the fields is J gene, V gene, CDR3 protein.

TRBJ1-6 | TRBV5-1 | CASSLATPKQNSPLHF
TRBJ2-5 | TRBV7-3 | CASSLSRSETQYF
TRBJ1-1 | TRBV2 | CASGGQGASEAFF
TRBJ1-2 | TRBV2 | CASSEVEGNYGYTF
TRBJ2-2 | TRBV6-5 | CASSWTGGAPGELFF
TRBJ1-5 | TRBV20-1 | CSATEPSRGGAFDQPQHF
TRBJ1-1 | TRBV7-9 | CASSPNRGRENTEAFF
TRBJ2-1 | TRBV5-1 | CASAPQQLSSYNEQFF
TRBJ2-2 | TRBV5-1 | CASQAGAGNTGELFF
TRBJ1-5 | TRBV20-1 | CSAREIGKTNQPQHF
TRBJ1-1 | TRBV19 | CASRTGTNMNTEAFF
TRBJ2-7 | TRBV5-1 | CASSPAPPTQGYEQYF
TRBJ2-5 | TRBV20-1 | CSARRDRGGQETQYF
TRBJ1-3 | TRBV7-3 | CASSSGSGNTIYF
TRBJ1-5 | TRBV4-1 | CASSPPWGHQPQHF
TRBJ2-3 | TRBV20-1 | CSALKPSGRTDTQYF
TRBJ1-1 | TRBV6-5 | CASSYGGGLKNEAFF
TRBJ1-3 | TRBV9 | CASSPRLFSGNTIYF
TRBJ2-1 | TRBV7-9 | CASSLAWGELNYNEQFF
TRBJ2-1 | TRBV20-1 | CSPNGGLGYGEQFF
TRBJ2-1 | TRBV14 | CASSRVAGALLNNEQFF
TRBJ1-2 | TRBV11-2 | CASSLGLRDRDKNYGYTF
TRBJ2-1 | TRBV20-1 | CSANTPGLDEQFF
TRBJ2-4 | TRBV18 | CASSPNNLAKNIQYF
TRBJ1-3 | TRBV7-2 | CASSPQGGNTIYF
TRBJ1-1 | TRBV6-1 | CASSKQGTEAFF
TRBJ1-2 | TRBV15 | CATSPDHAYGYTF
TRBJ1-5 | TRBV11-3 | CASTDHRGPGGQPQHF
TRBJ2-2 | TRBV28 | CASSPIPRELFF
TRBJ2-5 | TRBV24-1 | CATSDLQGSLETQYF
TRBJ2-4 | TRBV18 | CASSRTGGATKNIQYF
TRBJ2-3 | TRBV6-5 | CASILDQKPFSTQYF
TRBJ2-7 | TRBV12-3/TRBV12-4 | CASSLQGALFYEQYF
TRBJ2-3 | TRBV2 | CASSERTGPDTQYF
TRBJ1-4 | TRBV20-1 | CSARVGGLGEKLFF
TRBJ1-6 | TRBV6-5 | CASSYLGPLFGNSPLHF